The 30 T cell receptor beta chains below come from one sample, sequenced in a study of identifying expanded T cells in peripheral blood. Method: immunoSEQ multiplex PCR; TCRdb's copy keeps in-frame clones and lacks some. The table has some 78,000 clones, approximately 90% seen once. The sample comprised blood. These receptors all stem from a person between 18 and 70 years old in good health.

The rearrangement joins TRBV6-6 to TRBJ2-7; D is uncertain. The germline CDR1 and CDR2 sequences are MNHNY and SVGAGI (reference sequence). This CDR3 is 15 amino acids long. Trimming removed 1 base at V and 5 bases at J, with 15 bases between. Here the CDR3 reads CASSYFGVLSDEQYF. CDR3 coding DNA: TGTGCCAGCAGTTACTTTGGCGTGTTGAGCGACGAGCAGTACTTC.

The rearrangement links TRBV7-7 to TRBJ2-4; 7 nucleotides agree with TRBD1. Germline-derived CDR1 and CDR2 are SSHAT and FNYEAQ (reference sequence). With 2 bases clipped from V and 1 base from J, the junction kept 5 bases outside the gene matches. The CDR3 consists of 16 residues. The CDR3 sequence: CASSLITGEAKNIQYF. CDR3 coding DNA: TGTGCCAGCAGCTTAATCACAGGGGAGGCCAAAAACATTCAGTACTTC. Full variable domain (outside the CDR3, taken from reference TRBV7-7 and TRBJ2-4): GAGVSQSPRYKVTKRGQDVTLRCDPISSHATLYWYQQALGQGPEFLTYFNYEAQPDKSGLPSDRFSAERPEGSISTLTIQRTEQRDSAMYRCASSLITGEAKNIQYFGAGTRLSVL.

V and J are TRBV10-3 and TRBJ2-6; D is unresolved. V was cut by 8 bases and J by 0 bases, with 11 bases left in between. The CDR3 contains 15 residues. Germline values: CDR1 ENHRY, CDR2 SYGVKD. The CDR3 spells CAIGGETSGANVLTF. Here the CDR3 DNA reads TGTGCCATCGGCGGAGAAACCTCTGGGGCCAACGTCCTGACTTTC.

This sequence joins TRBV4-1 and TRBJ2-5, with TRBD2 matching over 12 bases. V trimming: 1 base; J trimming: 5 bases; junction bases outside the gene matches: 11. The germline V gene encodes CDR1 MGHRA and CDR2 YSYEKL. The CDR3 covers 18 residues. CDR3 bases: TGCGCCAGCAGCCAAGTGTACCCCCTAGCGGGGGGGCGGGAGACCCAGTACTTC. It translates to CASSQVYPLAGGRETQYF.

The V call is TRBV6-6, the J call TRBJ2-3, with D hard to call. V lost 8 bases and J lost 6, with 18 bases in between. Per germline, CDR1 MNHNY and CDR2 SVGAGI (reference sequence). CDR3 length: 14 residues. Written as DNA, the CDR3 is TGTGCCAGCTGCTCTATAGGGCTCTCGGATACGCAGTATTTT. It codes for CASCSIGLSDTQYF.

The chain couples TRBV9 to TRBJ1-1; possible D gene TRBD1, 5 bases. This CDR3 region has 13 residues. The germline V gene encodes CDR1 SGDLS and CDR2 YYNGEE. V was trimmed by 5 bases and J by 1 base, leaving 9 bases between them. The chain's CDR3 is CASSQGPNTEAFF. CDR3 bases: TGTGCCAGCAGTCAGGGCCCGAACACTGAAGCTTTCTTT.

Concerning this clone itself: The same CDR3 also results from other DNA sequences found in this sample. The CDR3 spells CASSFLSGGRGETQYF. In nucleotides, the CDR3 is TGTGCCAGCAGCTTTTTGAGCGGGGGGCGGGGAGAGACCCAGTACTTC. V and J are TRBV7-2 and TRBJ2-5; 9 bases map to TRBD2. CDR1 SGHTA and CDR2 FQGNSA come from the germline V gene. The CDR3 spans 16 residues. After removal of 3 bases from V and 4 bases from J, the junction contained 9 bases not matched to a gene.

The V call is TRBV5-1, the J call TRBJ1-2; D may be TRBD1 (6 bases). Trimming stripped 4 bases from V and 5 bases from J, with 21 bases between. The CDR3 is 16 amino acids. Germline V lookup: CDR1 SGHRS, CDR2 YFSETQ. CDR3 residues: CASSSVPTGLVYGYTF. In DNA, the CDR3 is TGCGCCAGCAGCAGCGTCCCGACAGGACTCGTTTATGGCTACACCTTC.

V is TRBV29-1 and J is TRBJ2-5; D tentatively fits TRBD1 or TRBD2 (7 bases each). CDR1 and CDR2 (germline): SQVTM, ANQGSEA. V lost 6 bases and J lost 7, with 18 bases in between. This CDR3 has 13 residues. The CDR3 is CSVAGDREGTQYF. The CDR3 DNA follows: TGCAGCGTGGCGGGTGACAGGGAGGGGACCCAGTACTTC.

The genes are TRBV6-6 and TRBJ1-1; 8 bases line up with TRBD1. The CDR3 extends over 12 amino acids. The ends lost 6 bases at V and 5 bases at J; junction bases unmatched: 2. Germline CDR1 is MNHNY and CDR2 is SVGAGI (reference sequence). CDR3 protein: CASSRQGTEAFF. Here the CDR3 DNA reads TGTGCCAGCAGCAGACAGGGGACTGAAGCTTTCTTT.

The chain recombines TRBV6-1 with TRBJ1-1, with unresolved D. This CDR3 is built from 16 residues. V lost 4 bases, J lost 0 bases, and 15 bases lay in between. In germline, CDR1 is MNHNS, CDR2 SASEGT. CDR3 DNA: TGTGCCAGCAGTGTCGGACCGCAAATCATGAACACTGAAGCTTTCTTT. Protein product: CASSVGPQIMNTEAFF.

The chain carries TRBV4-2 and TRBJ2-7; D could derive from TRBD1 or TRBD2 (7 bases each). Trimming took off 0 bases at V and 6 bases at J, with 15 bases between the two ends. This CDR3 contains 15 residues. Germline-derived CDR1 and CDR2 are LGHNA and YNFKEQ. This chain's CDR3 is CASSQDGQGEGEQYF. CDR3 DNA sequence: TGTGCCAGCAGCCAAGATGGGCAGGGGGAGGGCGAGCAGTACTTC.

The rearrangement links TRBV23-1 to TRBJ1-6; tentatively, D is TRBD1 (5 bases). TRBV23-1 is flagged as an ORF with uncertain function. Deletions cut 1 base from V and 6 bases from J, with 13 bases between. This CDR3 region has 16 residues. The CDR3 nucleotides are TGCGCCAGCAGTCAATTGGACACTCCACTTAATTCACCCCTCCACTTT. Encoded protein: CASSQLDTPLNSPLHF.

The V gene is TRBV7-2, the J gene TRBJ2-5; 8 bases agree with TRBD2. Per germline, CDR1 SGHTA and CDR2 FQGNSA. The CDR3 loop spans 15 amino acids. With V trimmed by 5 bases and J by 5 bases, 10 bases remained unmatched. DNA for the CDR3: TGTGCCAGCAGCCATTCTTACGGCGGGAGGGAGACCCAGTACTTC. Its protein product is CASSHSYGGRETQYF.

The chain combines TRBV21-1 with TRBJ2-5; no check of the table's D call, TRBD2, against the DNA was made. TRBV21-1 is described as a pseudogene. This CDR3 region has 16 residues. CDR3 bases: TGTGCCAGCAGCACCTTGGTCGGGGGGGGCCAAGAGACCCAGTACTTC. Translating gives CASSTLVGGGQETQYF.

The chain links TRBV5-1 to TRBJ1-2; tentatively, D is TRBD1 (5 bases). Trimming took 4 bases from V and 0 from J, leaving 13 bases between them. This CDR3 spans 15 amino acids. Germline V lookup: CDR1 SGHRS, CDR2 YFSETQ. In DNA form, the CDR3 reads TGCGCCAGCAGCGAGCCGGGGCCAGCTAACTATGGCTACACCTTC. Protein product: CASSEPGPANYGYTF. The variable domain in full, with the rest retrieved from reference TRBV5-1 and TRBJ1-2, is KAGVTQTPRYLIKTRGQQVTLSCSPISGHRSVSWYQQTPGQGLQFLFEYFSETQRNKGNFPGRFSGRQFSNSRSEMNVSTLELGDSALYLCASSEPGPANYGYTFGSGTRLTVV.

V usage is TRBV6-6 and J usage is TRBJ1-3; D perhaps matches TRBD1 (6 bases). The ends were cut back, 4 bases at V and 0 bases at J, with 13 bases in the middle. This CDR3 is built from 16 residues. Germline V CDR1 and CDR2: MNHNY, SVGAGI (reference sequence). CDR3 residues: CASSSLRQDSGNTIYF. CDR3 nucleotides: TGTGCCAGCAGTTCACTGAGACAGGACTCTGGAAACACCATATATTTT.

The chain employs TRBV5-4 and TRBJ2-3, with TRBD2 matching 12 bases. With 4 bases clipped from V and 2 bases from J, the junction kept 8 bases outside the gene matches. CDR1 and CDR2 from the germline V gene are SGHNT and YYREEE (reference sequence). The CDR3 covers 17 residues. The CDR3 nucleotides are TGTGCCAGCAGCCGGGGACTAGCGGGCAACCCCACAGATACGCAGTATTTT. Its translation is CASSRGLAGNPTDTQYF.

Concerning this clone: Sequence at one end of the junction differs from germline and may be a read error. This sequence joins TRBV6-6 and TRBJ1-1; D is possibly TRBD1 (5 bases). This CDR3 region has 9 residues. The germline V gene encodes CDR1 MNHNY and CDR2 SVGAGI (reference sequence). Here the CDR3 reads CASSSQAMF. CDR3 DNA sequence: TGTGCCAGCAGTTCACAGGCGATGTTT.

This chain joins TRBV9 and TRBJ1-4; D is perhaps TRBD1 (5 bases). CDR1 and CDR2 from the germline V gene are SGDLS and YYNGEE. Trimming took off 2 bases at V and 2 bases at J, with 10 bases between the two ends. The CDR3 sequence is 15 residues long. Here the CDR3 DNA reads TGTGCCAGCAGCGTTGGGGGTGGGACTAATGAAAAACTGTTTTTT. Translation: CASSVGGGTNEKLFF.

The chain combines TRBV19 with TRBJ2-3; 13 positions match TRBD2. Unmatched junction bases numbered 7, after V lost 3 bases and J lost 7 bases. This CDR3 spans 16 amino acids. The germline V gene encodes CDR1 LNHDA and CDR2 SQIVND (reference sequence). CDR3 in DNA: TGTGCCAGTAGTATCTACACTAGCGGGGGGGCAAATACGCAGTATTTT. It translates to CASSIYTSGGANTQYF. The full variable domain, in which reference TRBV19 and TRBJ2-3 provide the parts outside the CDR3, is DGGITQSPKYLFRKEGQNVTLSCEQNLNHDAMYWYRQDPGQGLRLIYYSQIVNDFQKGDIAEGYSVSREKKESFPLTVTSAQKNPTAFYLCASSIYTSGGANTQYFGPGTRLTVL.

J is TRBJ2-2 and V is TRBV7-6; no firm D call. CDR1 and CDR2 (germline): SGHVS, FNYEAQ. The CDR3 covers 16 residues. V shed 3 bases and J shed 1 base, with 12 bases lying between them. The CDR3 loop is CASSLQIGVNTGELFF. DNA for the CDR3: TGTGCCAGCAGCTTGCAGATTGGGGTGAACACCGGGGAGCTGTTTTTT.

The chain joins TRBV5-6 to TRBJ1-3, with D hard to call. The germline V gene has CDR1 SGHDT and CDR2 YYEEEE. The CDR3 consists of 15 residues. Trimming shortened V by 0 bases and J by 0 bases, and 7 bases separated the two germline ends. Written as DNA, the CDR3 is TGTGCCAGCAGCTTGGGCGGGTTCTCTGGAAACACCATATATTTT. It is translated as CASSLGGFSGNTIYF.

The chain is built from TRBV7-8 and TRBJ1-2, with D tentatively TRBD1 (6 bases). V was clipped by 5 bases and J by 2 bases, with 9 bases between them. The CDR3 consists of 13 residues. Looked up from germline, CDR1 is SGHVS and CDR2 is FQNEAQ. The CDR3 DNA reads TGTGCCAGCAGCCCTGGACAGAACTATGGCTACACCTTC. Protein sequence: CASSPGQNYGYTF.

V gene TRBV5-4 combines with J gene TRBJ1-2; D remains unclear. The CDR3 has 14 residues. CDR1 is SGHNT, CDR2 YYREEE, per germline (reference sequence). Trimming pared 3 bases from V and 7 bases from J, leaving 16 bases between. The CDR3: CASSSPKGLGGYTF. CDR3 nucleotides: TGTGCCAGCAGCTCTCCCAAAGGGTTAGGTGGCTACACCTTC.

The J gene is TRBJ1-4, the V gene TRBV30; perhaps TRBD1 as D (5 bases). Looked up from germline, CDR1 is GTSNPN and CDR2 is SVGIG (reference sequence). V lost 3 bases, J lost 8 bases, and 22 bases lay in between. The CDR3 runs to 16 residues. CDR3 bases: TGTGCCTGGAGCCCCTCCCGGGGGATACGCTGGGAAAAACTGTTTTTT. Translating gives CAWSPSRGIRWEKLFF.

This clone came up once. The chain couples TRBV7-8 to TRBJ2-7, with D perhaps TRBD2 (7 bases). Germline loops: CDR1 SGHVS, CDR2 FQNEAQ. V was shortened by 7 bases and J by 6 bases, with 16 bases between the two germline ends. The CDR3 is 13 amino acids. DNA of the CDR3: TGTGCCAGCAACCCCCGGGGGGACACCGAGCAGTACTTC. Amino acids: CASNPRGDTEQYF.

The chain links TRBV10-3 to TRBJ1-5; D ambiguous. Trimming took off 2 bases at V and 3 bases at J, with 5 bases between the two ends. Germline V gene lookup returns CDR1 ENHRY and CDR2 SYGVKD. The CDR3 contains 13 residues. The CDR3 loop reads CAISEANNQPQHF. The CDR3 nucleotides read TGTGCCATCAGTGAGGCAAACAATCAGCCCCAGCATTTT.

This chain links TRBV18 with TRBJ1-2; tentative D call: TRBD1 (5 bases). Looked up from germline, CDR1 is KGHSH and CDR2 is LQKENI. The CDR3 sequence is 14 residues long. V shed 5 bases and J shed 7 bases, with 17 bases lying between them. This chain's CDR3 is CASSEALWGGGYTF. The CDR3 nucleotides are TGTGCCAGCTCAGAGGCTCTCTGGGGCGGTGGCTACACCTTC.

This chain joins TRBV20-1 and TRBJ2-1; TRBD1 agrees at 8 bases. The V segment lost 4 bases and the J segment 8 bases; nucleotides outside the gene matches: 1. Germline assignment: CDR1 DFQATT and CDR2 SNEGSKA (reference sequence). CDR3 size: 11 residues. The CDR3 loop is CSATGGHEQFF. Written as DNA, the CDR3 is TGCAGTGCTACAGGGGGCCATGAGCAGTTCTTC.